This paragraph reports one TCR beta chain. This record belongs to a study of control samples from healthy donors and cancer patients. Germline V gene lookup returns CDR1 ENHRY and CDR2 SYGVKD. CDR3 length: 13 amino acids. Deletions cut 8 bases from V and 2 bases from J, with 12 bases between. The method was immunoSEQ multiplex PCR; TCRdb's version includes in-frame clones alone and lacks a portion of them. There are roughly 120,000 clones in the sample; around nine tenths occur only once, and under 4.5% lies in the top ten. The receptor was derived from a human donor in good health. The donor label of this sample is uncertain. The specimen was blood. The rearrangement links TRBV10-3 to TRBJ1-2; maybe TRBD1 (6 bases). CDR3 region: CAISGQGNYGYTF. The CDR3 nucleotides read TGTGCCATCTCTGGTCAGGGGAACTATGGCTACACCTTC.